The present TCR beta chain was sequenced within a study of T-cell memory formation after mild COVID-19. Looking at the study overall: The study found TCR clusters largely donor specific.

V lost 4 bases to trimming and J lost 4 bases, with 7 bases between them. Germline V gene lookup returns CDR1 SGHDT and CDR2 YYEEEE. The CDR3 covers 12 residues. Findings and caveats of the study: The study detected some responding clones in pre-infection memory, suggesting cross-reactive memory joined. Later expanders leaned CD4+, whereas day 15 to 85 contracting clones were balanced CD4/CD8.

The sample holds a few counts of this clonotype. Its cognate antigen is unknown. TCRdb called the 5' RACE reads again in MiXCR, with one record for every CDR3 protein. The table records about 290,000 distinct CDR3 sequences, more than 15% of them present only once. The J gene is TRBJ2-3, the V gene TRBV5-6; D gene unclear. The sample consisted of PBMCs or a T cell subset sorted from them (not recorded which). This TCR was recovered from a man in his late teens or twenties who had mild COVID-19 (a few samples of this study predate the infection). Cell type and time point are not known. The CDR3 spells CASSRFADTQYF. In nucleotides, the CDR3 is TGTGCCAGCAGCCGGTTCGCAGATACGCAGTATTTT.